A single sample is the source of the 20 T cell receptor beta chains below, sequenced in a study of Graves' ophthalmopathy and Graves' hyperthyroidism. RNA transcripts were the template, and TCR beta CDR3 regions were amplified from them. RT-PCR with HTBI primers came first, then second-round multiplex PCR. TCRdb independently ran MiXCR on the multiplex PCR reads; one entry per CDR3 protein. This sample yields about 480,000 distinct CDR3 sequences, of which 13% to 15% are seen a single time; 8% to 10% belongs to the top ten. What was sequenced was blood. These receptors all come from a young woman with Graves' ophthalmopathy.

This clonotype was counted only a few times. J is TRBJ2-7 and V is TRBV5-1; the match to TRBD1 covers 7 bases. Germline-derived CDR1 and CDR2 are SGHRS and YFSETQ. Germline trimming cut 2 bases from V and 7 bases from J; bases unmatched to any gene: 3. The CDR3 length is 12 residues. CDR3 sequence: CASSFSQGEQYF. The CDR3 bases are TGCGCCAGCAGCTTTTCACAGGGGGAGCAGTACTTC.

The rearrangement links TRBV30 to TRBJ1-3, with D maybe TRBD1 (6 bases). V lost 4 bases and J 1 base, leaving 11 bases between the germline ends. The CDR3 length is 14 residues. The V gene's germline CDR1 is GTSNPN and CDR2 SVGIG (reference sequence). The chain's CDR3 is CAWTGDLSGNTIYF. The CDR3 nucleotides are TGTGCCTGGACAGGGGACCTGTCTGGAAACACCATATATTTT.

This clonotype came up many times. This chain's CDR3 is CASSQRQGVVHTIYF. CDR3 nucleotide sequence: TGTGCCAGCAGCCAAAGACAGGGTGTGGTTCACACCATATATTTT. The chain joins TRBV7-2 to TRBJ1-3, with TRBD1 matching over 7 bases. This CDR3 contains 15 residues. Germline assignment: CDR1 SGHTA and CDR2 FQGNSA. The junction had 12 bases not matched to a gene; V was cut back by 5 bases and J by 8 bases. Combining the CDR3 with reference TRBV7-2 and TRBJ1-3 gives the whole variable domain GAGVSQSPSNKVTEKGKDVELRCDPISGHTALYWYRQSLGQGLEFLIYFQGNSAPDKSGLPSDRFSAERTGGSVSTLTIQRTQQEDSAVYLCASSQRQGVVHTIYFGEGSWLTVV.

This clonotype was recorded a few times. This chain joins TRBV5-1 and TRBJ2-7, with 10 positions matching TRBD1. The J segment lost 2 bases and the V segment lost 0 bases, leaving 8 bases of the junction unmatched. Germline lookup yields CDR1 SGHRS and CDR2 YFSETQ. CDR3 length: 17 residues. The CDR3 sequence: CASSLGGQGFPPYEQYF. The DNA for the CDR3 is TGCGCCAGCAGCTTGGGGGGACAGGGGTTCCCACCCTACGAGCAGTACTTC.

The sample holds many counts of this clonotype. This chain joins TRBV19 and TRBJ1-6, with D maybe TRBD1 (5 bases). The CDR3 has 14 residues. The V gene lost 9 bases and the J gene lost 6 bases, with 15 bases spanning the gap. Germline V lookup: CDR1 LNHDA, CDR2 SQIVND (reference sequence). This CDR3 is CASTPGRINSPLHF. The CDR3 nucleotides are TGTGCCAGCACGCCGGGACGCATTAATTCACCCCTCCACTTT.

This clonotype was seen many times. The V and J genes are TRBV15 and TRBJ1-2; D might be TRBD1 (5 bases). The CDR3 has 14 residues. V was cut by 5 bases and J by 5 bases, with 15 bases left in between. The germline gives CDR1 LNHNV, CDR2 YYDKDF (reference sequence). The CDR3 spells CATSYRDGAYGYTF. CDR3 nucleotide sequence: TGTGCCACCAGCTACCGGGACGGAGCTTATGGCTACACCTTC.

This clonotype has just a few counts. The J gene is TRBJ2-5, the V gene TRBV5-1; D may be TRBD2 (5 bases). The CDR3 extends over 13 amino acids. The V end lost 4 bases, the J end lost 4 bases, and 11 bases lay between the germline ends. CDR1 is SGHRS and CDR2 is YFSETQ in the germline V gene. DNA for the CDR3: TGCGCCAGCAGCCCGGACTTCGGAGAGACCCAGTACTTC. It yields the protein CASSPDFGETQYF.

The chain is built from TRBV2 and TRBJ1-2, with 9 nucleotides matching TRBD1. This CDR3 comprises 13 residues. Germline V CDR1 and CDR2: SNHLY, FYNNEI. With V trimmed by 6 bases and J by 8 bases, 7 bases remained unmatched. The CDR3 region has the DNA TGTGCCAGCAGCCGGGACAGGGCCGGCGGCTACACCTTC. It encodes CASSRDRAGGYTF.

This clonotype was recorded at least ten times. The V gene is TRBV29-1, the J gene TRBJ2-7; possibly TRBD1 or TRBD2 for D (6 bases each). The CDR3 runs 13 residues. V was clipped by 8 bases and J by 5 bases, with 19 bases between them. From germline, CDR1 is SQVTM and CDR2 ANQGSEA. The CDR3 protein is CSFRHTGAHEQYF. The CDR3 nucleotides are TGCAGCTTCCGACATACGGGGGCCCACGAGCAGTACTTC.

This clonotype was counted ten times or more. The CDR3 coding sequence is TGTGCCACCAGCTCAGGGAGTTATAGCAATCAGCCCCAGCATTTT. It specifies CATSSGSYSNQPQHF. This chain links TRBV24-1 with TRBJ1-5, with a weak D call TRBD1 (5 bases). The CDR3 extends over 15 amino acids. V gave up 7 bases and J gave up 0 bases, with 12 bases separating them. CDR1 and CDR2 from the germline V gene are KGHDR and SFDVKD.

This clonotype has ten or more counts. The chain has TRBV2 and TRBJ1-1; TRBD1 agrees at 8 bases. Unmatched junction bases numbered 6, after V lost 6 bases and J lost 6 bases. Germline V gene lookup returns CDR1 SNHLY and CDR2 FYNNEI. This CDR3 has 13 residues. In nucleotides, the CDR3 is TGTGCCAGCAGAAGGGACAGGACGTCTGAAGCTTTCTTT. This codes for CASRRDRTSEAFF.

This clonotype was counted at least ten times. The chain couples TRBV20-1 to TRBJ2-7, with D unresolved. The CDR3 contains 15 residues. V shed 5 bases and J shed 0 bases, with 17 bases lying between them. The germline V gene has CDR1 DFQATT and CDR2 SNEGSKA (reference sequence). The CDR3 region has the DNA TGCAGTGCTCACGACGGAGTTACAAGCTCCTACGAGCAGTACTTC. It codes for CSAHDGVTSSYEQYF.

This clonotype was observed many times. J is TRBJ2-2 and V is TRBV27, with TRBD1 matching over 10 bases. CDR1 and CDR2 from the germline V gene are MNHEY and SMNVEV (reference sequence). The V gene end was trimmed by 4 bases and the J gene end by 1 base; junction bases not matched to a gene: 6. The CDR3 is made up of 17 amino acids. The CDR3 DNA is TGTGCCAGCAGTTCCGGGACAGGGGAATTGAACACCGGGGAGCTGTTTTTT. Translated, it gives CASSSGTGELNTGELFF.

The sample holds many counts of this clonotype. The V gene is TRBV6-2 or TRBV6-3, the J gene TRBJ2-7; 12 positions match TRBD2. J was trimmed by 4 bases and V by 0 bases; bases with no gene match: 4. The CDR3 runs to 16 residues. Germline CDR1 and CDR2: MNHEY and SVGEGT. The CDR3 reads CASSYSKTSGRYEQYF. In DNA form, the CDR3 reads TGTGCCAGCAGTTACTCGAAAACTAGCGGGAGGTACGAGCAGTACTTC.

The chain joins TRBV3-1 to TRBJ2-2; a possible D gene is TRBD2 (6 bases). Germline V gene sequence: CDR1 LGHDT, CDR2 YNNKEL (reference sequence). There are 14 residues in the CDR3. V was pared by 3 bases and J by 6 bases, with 11 bases between. The CDR3 DNA reads TGTGCCAGCAGCCACCGGAGGGCCCCCGGGGAGCTGTTTTTT. Encoded protein: CASSHRRAPGELFF.

Remarks on this clonotype: A read error is likely, as this CDR3 ends without the conserved phenylalanine or tryptophan. CDR3 coding DNA: TGTGCCAGCAGTTTATTGTGGGACAGGGCCTTAAATCAGCCCCAGCATTTG. This sequence encodes CASSLLWDRALNQPQHL. The chain has TRBV28 and TRBJ1-5; TRBD1 matches 9 bases. Germline CDR1 is MDHEN and CDR2 is SYDVKM. The V segment lost 1 base and the J segment 4 bases; nucleotides outside the gene matches: 8. This CDR3 region has 17 residues.

This clonotype was observed a few times. The chain couples TRBV6-2 or TRBV6-3 to TRBJ2-7, with 7 nucleotides matching TRBD1. V lost 5 bases and J lost 0; bases outside the gene matches: 10. Germline CDR1 MNHEY, CDR2 SVGEGT. The CDR3 length is 16 residues. The CDR3 loop is CASSGIGQASSYEQYF. In DNA, the CDR3 is TGTGCCAGCAGTGGCATAGGACAGGCATCCTCCTACGAGCAGTACTTC.

The chain carries TRBV6-2 or TRBV6-3 and TRBJ1-2; 9 positions match TRBD1. With 6 bases clipped from V and 4 bases from J, the junction kept 6 bases outside the gene matches. This CDR3 has 14 residues. Germline V CDR1 and CDR2: MNHEY, SVGEGT. The CDR3 sequence is CASRRDRAIYGYTF. The CDR3 DNA is TGTGCCAGCAGAAGGGACAGGGCAATCTATGGCTACACCTTC.

Ten or more counts support this clonotype. The chain joins TRBV29-1 to TRBJ1-3; D perhaps matches TRBD1 (5 bases). The germline V gene has CDR1 SQVTM and CDR2 ANQGSEA. V lost 3 bases to trimming and J lost 0 bases, with 12 bases between them. CDR3 size: 15 residues. The CDR3 reads CSVEAPGDSGNTIYF. The CDR3, as DNA: TGCAGCGTTGAGGCACCGGGGGACTCTGGAAACACCATATATTTT.

This clonotype was recorded at least ten times. J is TRBJ2-5 and V is TRBV28, with TRBD1 matching 9 bases. Trimming removed 6 bases from V and 5 bases from J; junction bases left unmatched: 10. The CDR3 totals 15 residues. The V gene's germline CDR1 is MDHEN and CDR2 SYDVKM. The CDR3 DNA reads TGTGCCAGCAGGACGTTCGGACAGGGGAGGGAGACCCAGTACTTC. Its protein product is CASRTFGQGRETQYF.